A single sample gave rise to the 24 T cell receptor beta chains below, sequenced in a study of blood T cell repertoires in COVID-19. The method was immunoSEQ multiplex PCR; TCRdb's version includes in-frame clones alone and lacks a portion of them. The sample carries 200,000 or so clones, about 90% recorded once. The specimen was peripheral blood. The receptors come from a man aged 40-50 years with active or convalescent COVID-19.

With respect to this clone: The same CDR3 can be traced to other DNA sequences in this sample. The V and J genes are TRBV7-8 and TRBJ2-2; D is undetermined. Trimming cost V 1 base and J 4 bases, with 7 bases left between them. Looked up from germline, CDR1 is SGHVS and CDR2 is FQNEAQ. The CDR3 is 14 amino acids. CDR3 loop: CASSLVGATGELFF. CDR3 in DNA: TGTGCCAGCAGCTTAGTCGGAGCCACCGGGGAGCTGTTTTTT.

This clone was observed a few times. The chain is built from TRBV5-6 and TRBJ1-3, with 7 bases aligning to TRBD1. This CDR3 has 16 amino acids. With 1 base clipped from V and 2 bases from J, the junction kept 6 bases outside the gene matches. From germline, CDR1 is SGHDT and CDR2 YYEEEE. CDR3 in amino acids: CASSLLGQAAGNTIYF. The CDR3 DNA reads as TGTGCCAGCAGCTTGTTAGGACAGGCTGCTGGAAACACCATATATTTT.

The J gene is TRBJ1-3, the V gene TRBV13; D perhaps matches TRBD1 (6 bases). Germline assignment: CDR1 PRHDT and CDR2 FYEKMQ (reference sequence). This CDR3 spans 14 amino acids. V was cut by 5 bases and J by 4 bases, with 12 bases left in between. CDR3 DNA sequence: TGTGCCAGCAGCCAGATGACAGGCGGAAACACCATATATTTT. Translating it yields CASSQMTGGNTIYF.

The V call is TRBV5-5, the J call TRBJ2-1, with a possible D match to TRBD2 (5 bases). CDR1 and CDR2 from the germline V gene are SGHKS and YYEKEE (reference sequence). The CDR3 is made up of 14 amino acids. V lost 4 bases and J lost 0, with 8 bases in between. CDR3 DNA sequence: TGTGCCAGCAGCCCCGGGATCTCCTACAATGAGCAGTTCTTC. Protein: CASSPGISYNEQFF. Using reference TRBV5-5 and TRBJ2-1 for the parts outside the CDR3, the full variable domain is DAGVTQSPTHLIKTRGQQVTLRCSPISGHKSVSWYQQVLGQGPQFIFQYYEKEERGRGNFPDRFSARQFPNYSSELNVNALLLGDSALYLCASSPGISYNEQFFGPGTRLTVL.

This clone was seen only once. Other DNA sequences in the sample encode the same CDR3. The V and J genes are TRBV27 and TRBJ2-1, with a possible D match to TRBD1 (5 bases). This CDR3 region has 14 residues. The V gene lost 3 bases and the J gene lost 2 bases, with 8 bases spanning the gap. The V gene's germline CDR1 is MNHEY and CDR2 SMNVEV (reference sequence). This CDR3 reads CASSLQGTYNEQFF. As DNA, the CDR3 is TGTGCCAGCAGTTTGCAGGGCACCTACAATGAGCAGTTCTTC.

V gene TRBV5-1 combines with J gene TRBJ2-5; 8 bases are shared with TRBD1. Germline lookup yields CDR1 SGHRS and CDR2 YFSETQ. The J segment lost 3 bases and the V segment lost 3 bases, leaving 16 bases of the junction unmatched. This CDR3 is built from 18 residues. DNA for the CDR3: TGCGCCAGCAGCTCCCAACCGGGACAGGTGCTCGGGGAAGAGACCCAGTACTTC. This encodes CASSSQPGQVLGEETQYF.

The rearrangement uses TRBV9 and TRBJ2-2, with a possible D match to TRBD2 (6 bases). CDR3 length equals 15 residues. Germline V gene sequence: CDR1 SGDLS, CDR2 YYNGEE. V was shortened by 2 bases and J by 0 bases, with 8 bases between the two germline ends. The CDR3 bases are TGTGCCAGCAGCGTTTCGGGAGCGAACACCGGGGAGCTGTTTTTT. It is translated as CASSVSGANTGELFF.

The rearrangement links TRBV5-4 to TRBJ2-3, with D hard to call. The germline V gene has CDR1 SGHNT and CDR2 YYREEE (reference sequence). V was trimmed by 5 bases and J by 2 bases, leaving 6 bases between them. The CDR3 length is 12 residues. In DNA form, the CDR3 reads TGTGCCAGCAGTCAGGACACAGATACGCAGTATTTT. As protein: CASSQDTDTQYF.

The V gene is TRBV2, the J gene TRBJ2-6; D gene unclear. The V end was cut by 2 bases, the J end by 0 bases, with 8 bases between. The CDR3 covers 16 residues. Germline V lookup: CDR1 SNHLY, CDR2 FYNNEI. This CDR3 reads CASSESRSSGANVLTF. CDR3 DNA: TGTGCCAGCAGTGAAAGCCGAAGCTCTGGGGCCAACGTCCTGACTTTC. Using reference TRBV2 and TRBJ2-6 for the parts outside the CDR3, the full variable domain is EPEVTQTPSHQVTQMGQEVILRCVPISNHLYFYWYRQILGQKVEFLVSFYNNEISEKSEIFDDQFSVERPDGSNFTLKIRSTKLEDSAMYFCASSESRSSGANVLTFGAGSRLTVL.

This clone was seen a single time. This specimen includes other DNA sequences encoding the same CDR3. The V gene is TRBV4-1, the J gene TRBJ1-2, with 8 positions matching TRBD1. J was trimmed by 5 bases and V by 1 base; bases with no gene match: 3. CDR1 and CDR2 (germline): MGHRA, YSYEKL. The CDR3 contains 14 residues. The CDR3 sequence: CASSQGQGAYGYTF. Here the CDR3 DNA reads TGCGCCAGCAGCCAAGGGCAGGGGGCTTATGGCTACACCTTC.

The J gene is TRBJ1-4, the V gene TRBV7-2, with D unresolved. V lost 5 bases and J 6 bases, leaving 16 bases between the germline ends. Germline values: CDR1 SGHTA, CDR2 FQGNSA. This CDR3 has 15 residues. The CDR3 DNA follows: TGTGCCAGCAGCCCCGGGGTTTTAGGGCATGAAAAACTGTTTTTT. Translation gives CASSPGVLGHEKLFF.

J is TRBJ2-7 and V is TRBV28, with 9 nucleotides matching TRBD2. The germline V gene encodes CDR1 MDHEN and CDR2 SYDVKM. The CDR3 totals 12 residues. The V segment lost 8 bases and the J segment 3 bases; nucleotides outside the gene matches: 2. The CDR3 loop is CASGREGYEQYF. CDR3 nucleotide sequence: TGTGCCAGCGGGCGGGAGGGCTACGAGCAGTACTTC.

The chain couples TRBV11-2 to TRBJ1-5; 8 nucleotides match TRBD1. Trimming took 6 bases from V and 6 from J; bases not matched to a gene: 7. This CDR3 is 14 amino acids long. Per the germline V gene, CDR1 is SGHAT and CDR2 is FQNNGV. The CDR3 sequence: CASRPDRGGQPQHF. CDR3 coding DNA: TGTGCCAGCAGACCCGACAGGGGAGGTCAGCCCCAGCATTTT.

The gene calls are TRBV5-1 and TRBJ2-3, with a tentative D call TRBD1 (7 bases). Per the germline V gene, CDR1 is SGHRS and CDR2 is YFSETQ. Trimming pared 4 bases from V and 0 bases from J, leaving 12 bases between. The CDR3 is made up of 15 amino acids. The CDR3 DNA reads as TGCGCCAGCAGCCCGGGGGACAGTAGCACAGATACGCAGTATTTT. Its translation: CASSPGDSSTDTQYF.

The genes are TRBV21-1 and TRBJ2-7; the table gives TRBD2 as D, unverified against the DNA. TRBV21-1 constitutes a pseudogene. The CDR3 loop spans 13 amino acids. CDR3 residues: CASSKASAYEQYF. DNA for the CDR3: TGTGCCAGCAGCAAAGCTAGCGCCTACGAGCAGTACTTC.

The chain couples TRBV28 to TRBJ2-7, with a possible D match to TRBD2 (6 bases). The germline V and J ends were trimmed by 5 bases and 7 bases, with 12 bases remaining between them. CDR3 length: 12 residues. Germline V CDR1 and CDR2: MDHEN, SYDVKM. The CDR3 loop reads CASSPGVGEQYF. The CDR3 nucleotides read TGTGCCAGCAGTCCGGGGGTAGGGGAGCAGTACTTC.

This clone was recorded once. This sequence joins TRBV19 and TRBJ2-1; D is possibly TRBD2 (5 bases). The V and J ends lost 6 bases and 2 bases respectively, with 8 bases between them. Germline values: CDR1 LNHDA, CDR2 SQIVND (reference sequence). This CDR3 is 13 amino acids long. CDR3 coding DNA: TGTGCCAGTAGCCCCGGGACCTACAATGAGCAGTTCTTC. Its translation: CASSPGTYNEQFF.

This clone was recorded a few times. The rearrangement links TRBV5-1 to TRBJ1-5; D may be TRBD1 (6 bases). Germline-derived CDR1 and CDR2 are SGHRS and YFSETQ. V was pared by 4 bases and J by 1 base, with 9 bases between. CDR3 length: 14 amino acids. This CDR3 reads CASSPTGSNQPQHF. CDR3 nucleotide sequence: TGCGCCAGCAGCCCCACAGGGAGCAATCAGCCCCAGCATTTT.

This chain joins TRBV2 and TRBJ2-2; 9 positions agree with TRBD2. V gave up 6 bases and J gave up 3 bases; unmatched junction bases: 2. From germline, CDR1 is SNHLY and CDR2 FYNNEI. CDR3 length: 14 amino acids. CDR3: CASRLAGYTGELFF. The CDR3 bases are TGTGCCAGCAGGCTAGCGGGGTACACCGGGGAGCTGTTTTTT.

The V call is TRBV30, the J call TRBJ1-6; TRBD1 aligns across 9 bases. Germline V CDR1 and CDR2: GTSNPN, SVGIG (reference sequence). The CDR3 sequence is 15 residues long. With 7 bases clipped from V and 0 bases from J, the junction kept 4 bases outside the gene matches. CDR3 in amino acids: CAFRQGGSYNSPLHF. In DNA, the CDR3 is TGTGCCTTCCGACAGGGGGGCTCCTATAATTCACCCCTCCACTTT.

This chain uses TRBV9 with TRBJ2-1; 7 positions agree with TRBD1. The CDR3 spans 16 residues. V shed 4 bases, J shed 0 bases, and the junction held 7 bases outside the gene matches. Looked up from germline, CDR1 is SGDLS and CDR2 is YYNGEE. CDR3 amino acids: CASSSPGQLSYNEQFF. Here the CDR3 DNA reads TGTGCCAGCAGCTCGCCGGGACAGCTCTCCTACAATGAGCAGTTCTTC.

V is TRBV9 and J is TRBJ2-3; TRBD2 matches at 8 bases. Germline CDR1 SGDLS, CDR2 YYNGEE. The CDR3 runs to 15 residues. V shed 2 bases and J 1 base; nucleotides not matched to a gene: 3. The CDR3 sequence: CASSVRGDRTDTQYF. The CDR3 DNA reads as TGTGCCAGCAGCGTGCGGGGGGACCGCACAGATACGCAGTATTTT.

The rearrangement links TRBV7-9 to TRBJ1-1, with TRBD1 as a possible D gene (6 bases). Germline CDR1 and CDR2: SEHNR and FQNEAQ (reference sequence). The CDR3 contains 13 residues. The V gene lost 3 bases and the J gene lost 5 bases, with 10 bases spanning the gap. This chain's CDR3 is CASSFTGLTEAFF. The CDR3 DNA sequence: TGTGCCAGCAGCTTCACAGGGTTGACTGAAGCTTTCTTT.

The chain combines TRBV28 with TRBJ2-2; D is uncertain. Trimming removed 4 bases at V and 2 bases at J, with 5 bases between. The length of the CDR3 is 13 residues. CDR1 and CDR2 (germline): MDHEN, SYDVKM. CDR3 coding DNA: TGTGCCAGCAGTTGGCAAAACACCGGGGAGCTGTTTTTT. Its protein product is CASSWQNTGELFF.